Listed below are T cell receptor beta chains from one sample, sequenced in a study of T cell responses to AZD1222 COVID-19 vaccine. TCRdb's table, derived via immunoSEQ multiplex PCR, lists solely in-frame clones and lacks some. The sample includes under 150,000 clones, about 88% of them seen just once. Here the sequenced sample was peripheral blood, taken on day 0 of AZD1222 vaccination. These receptor sequences come from an adult in good health. Each CDR3 is given with its conserved first and last residue. Each record gives: clone size, V gene, J gene, D gene, CDR3 protein, CDR3 DNA. D genes are given only for firm matches. Clone size, where shown, is once, few, many, or a class for clones that have expanded.

-	TRBV29-1	TRBJ2-3	-	CSATSTDTQYF	TGCAGCGCAACTAGCACAGATACGCAGTATTTT
-	TRBV5-1	TRBJ2-2	-	CASSLGQVNTGELFF	TGCGCCAGCAGCTTGGGACAGGTGAACACCGGGGAGCTGTTTTTT
-	TRBV30	TRBJ1-4	-	CAWSVRIGEKLFF	TGTGCCTGGAGTGTACGTATAGGTGAAAAACTGTTTTTT
-	TRBV18	TRBJ1-1	-	CASFATPGGNTEAFF	TGTGCCAGCTTCGCAACCCCGGGTGGGAACACTGAAGCTTTCTTT
-	TRBV24-1	TRBJ1-3	TRBD1	CATSDLTNGTGGPTSGNTIYF	TGTGCCACCAGTGATTTAACTAATGGGACAGGGGGCCCCACCTCTGGAAACACCATATATTTT
-	TRBV2	TRBJ1-6	-	CASSEKRSNSPLHF	TGTGCCAGCAGTGAAAAAAGGTCGAATTCACCCCTCCACTTT
few	TRBV11-1	TRBJ2-7	TRBD2	CASSWTSGGSYEQYF	TGTGCCAGCAGCTGGACTAGCGGGGGATCCTACGAGCAGTACTTC
-	TRBV18	TRBJ2-1	-	CASSRSGKGMDEQFF	TGTGCCAGCTCCCGATCGGGGAAAGGGATGGATGAGCAGTTCTTC
-	TRBV29-1	TRBJ1-2	TRBD1	CSVEGLWGQGYGYTF	TGCAGCGTTGAGGGGTTGTGGGGACAGGGTTATGGCTACACCTTC
once	TRBV4-3	TRBJ1-2	-	CASSPTPRANYGYTF	TGCGCCAGCAGCCCCACCCCCAGGGCCAACTATGGCTACACCTTC
-	TRBV18	TRBJ1-1	TRBD1	CASSPQQRQGVAFF	TGTGCCAGCTCACCCCAACAAAGACAGGGTGTAGCTTTCTTT
-	TRBV28	TRBJ1-2	-	CASSQGRNGYTF	TGTGCCAGCAGTCAGGGACGGAATGGCTACACCTTC
-	TRBV9	TRBJ2-3	TRBD2	CASSVGFSGAGDTQYF	TGTGCCAGCAGCGTAGGTTTTAGCGGGGCGGGGGATACGCAGTATTTT
-	TRBV3-1/TRBV3-2	TRBJ1-1	TRBD1	CASSLRTGPPEAFF	TGTGCCAGCAGCCTACGGACAGGGCCCCCTGAAGCTTTCTTT
few	TRBV7-8	TRBJ1-1	-	CASSLGTANTEAFF	TGTGCCAGCAGCTTAGGAACGGCTAACACTGAAGCTTTCTTT
-	TRBV9	TRBJ2-2	-	CASSVEAAWGTGELFF	TGTGCCAGCAGCGTAGAGGCAGCTTGGGGGACCGGGGAGCTGTTTTTT
-	TRBV29-1	TRBJ2-1	TRBD1	CSVMGQAENEQFF	TGCAGCGTTATGGGACAGGCTGAAAATGAGCAGTTCTTC
-	TRBV11-2	TRBJ2-5	-	CASSSPGRQINF	TGTGCCAGCAGCTCACCGGGGCGACAGATAAACTTC
-	TRBV9	TRBJ2-3	-	CASSVGGGDTQYF	TGTGCCAGCAGCGTAGGAGGGGGAGATACGCAGTATTTT
-	TRBV21-1	TRBJ1-2	-	CASSKVRGLNYGYTF	TGTGCCAGCAGCAAAGTACGGGGCCTTAACTATGGCTACACCTTC
-	TRBV6-1	TRBJ2-1	-	CASSDRQKGEQFF	TGTGCCAGCAGTGATCGGCAGAAAGGTGAGCAGTTCTTC
-	TRBV27	TRBJ2-5	-	CASSLGGGRQTQYF	TGTGCCAGCAGTTTGGGGGGTGGGAGGCAGACCCAGTACTTC
-	TRBV3-1/TRBV3-2	TRBJ1-1	TRBD1	CASSQVPQGSTEAFF	TGTGCCAGCAGCCAAGTCCCACAGGGGAGCACTGAAGCTTTCTTT
once	TRBV7-9	TRBJ1-1	-	CASSQMTVNTEAFF	TGTGCCAGCAGCCAAATGACAGTGAACACTGAAGCTTTCTTT
-	TRBV27	TRBJ1-1	-	CASSLWSGGSEAFF	TGTGCCAGCAGTTTATGGTCGGGGGGATCTGAAGCTTTCTTT
-	TRBV3-1/TRBV3-2	TRBJ2-1	TRBD2	CASSQKAGGSYNEQFF	TGTGCCAGCAGCCAAAAAGCGGGAGGCTCCTACAATGAGCAGTTCTTC
-	TRBV24-1	TRBJ2-3	TRBD2	CATSEVTSVPTDTQYF	TGTGCCACCAGTGAGGTGACTAGCGTACCCACAGATACGCAGTATTTT
few	TRBV5-1	TRBJ2-2	TRBD2	CASRLAEAAGTGELFF	TGCGCCAGCAGACTAGCGGAGGCTGCGGGCACCGGGGAGCTGTTTTTT
-	TRBV18	TRBJ2-3	-	CASSPSGGTDTQYF	TGTGCCAGCTCCCCTTCGGGAGGCACAGATACGCAGTATTTT
-	TRBV2	TRBJ1-3	-	CASRGDRGNTIYF	TGTGCCAGCAGAGGGGACCGTGGAAACACCATATATTTT
-	TRBV20-1	TRBJ1-6	TRBD1	CSASLRDRGDSPLHF	TGCAGTGCTAGTCTCCGGGACAGGGGCGATTCACCCCTCCACTTT
-	TRBV19	TRBJ1-5	-	CASSIRVRSNQPQHF	TGTGCCAGTAGTATAAGAGTGAGGAGCAATCAGCCCCAGCATTTT
-	TRBV5-1	TRBJ1-2	TRBD1	CASSLGQGTHGYTF	TGCGCCAGCAGCTTGGGACAGGGGACCCATGGCTACACCTTC
-	TRBV6-1	TRBJ2-3	-	CASSEGGADTQYF	TGTGCCAGCAGTGAGGGAGGTGCAGATACGCAGTATTTT
-	TRBV5-5	TRBJ2-3	-	CARSKGKHSTDTQYF	TGTGCCAGGTCCAAGGGGAAACATAGCACAGATACGCAGTATTTT
-	TRBV3-1/TRBV3-2	TRBJ2-3	-	CASSQNLGGTDTQYF	TGTGCCAGCAGCCAGAACTTGGGAGGAACAGATACGCAGTATTTT
-	TRBV23-1	TRBJ1-1	-	CASSQSGKDDVRTEAFF	TGCGCCAGCAGTCAATCGGGTAAGGACGACGTCCGCACTGAAGCTTTCTTT
few	TRBV9	TRBJ1-3	-	CASGGPLSGNTIYF	TGTGCCAGTGGGGGACCCCTCTCTGGAAACACCATATATTTT
few	TRBV3-1/TRBV3-2	TRBJ1-1	-	CASTMGGLNTEAFF	TGTGCCAGCACAATGGGGGGGTTGAACACTGAAGCTTTCTTT
-	TRBV2	TRBJ1-1	-	CASSEDPRGGAEAFF	TGTGCCAGCAGTGAAGACCCCAGGGGAGGGGCTGAAGCTTTCTTT
-	TRBV7-9	TRBJ1-2	TRBD1	CASSFSGQGSHGYTF	TGTGCCAGCAGCTTTAGTGGACAGGGCTCCCATGGCTACACCTTC
-	TRBV5-6	TRBJ2-7	-	CASSGRGISLKQYF	TGTGCCAGCAGCGGCCGGGGCATATCTCTCAAGCAGTACTTC
-	TRBV2	TRBJ2-3	-	CASSKTPGPRVDTQYF	TGTGCCAGCAGTAAAACCCCGGGACCCCGGGTAGATACGCAGTATTTT
-	TRBV6-2/TRBV6-3	TRBJ1-1	TRBD1	CASSAPGQGFRRAFF	TGTGCCAGCAGTGCCCCGGGACAGGGATTTCGGAGAGCTTTCTTT
-	TRBV2	TRBJ2-7	-	CASGGLTYEQYF	TGTGCCAGCGGGGGACTTACCTACGAGCAGTACTTC
-	TRBV19	TRBJ2-1	TRBD2	CASSIPSLAGEYEQFF	TGTGCCAGTAGTATACCGTCACTAGCGGGAGAGTATGAGCAGTTCTTC
-	TRBV6-1	TRBJ2-2	-	CASSEGGRATGELFF	TGTGCCAGCAGTGAAGGAGGCAGGGCGACCGGGGAGCTGTTTTTT
-	TRBV3-1/TRBV3-2	TRBJ1-2	-	CASSRGRGNYGYTF	TGTGCCAGCAGCCGAGGCAGGGGTAACTATGGCTACACCTTC
-	TRBV7-2	TRBJ1-1	-	CARSRLQGPEAFF	TGTGCCCGCAGCCGATTGCAAGGGCCTGAAGCTTTCTTT
-	TRBV19	TRBJ2-3	TRBD2	CASTLGGLAGKYDTQYF	TGTGCCAGTACCCTGGGCGGACTAGCGGGAAAATACGATACGCAGTATTTT
-	TRBV11-3	TRBJ1-3	-	CASSFGFGNTIYF	TGTGCCAGCAGCTTCGGGTTTGGAAACACCATATATTTT
-	TRBV7-6	TRBJ2-7	TRBD1	CASSFSTGGPPYEQYF	TGTGCCAGCAGCTTCTCCACAGGGGGACCCCCTTACGAGCAGTACTTC
-	TRBV28	TRBJ1-4	-	CASSSNQGWTNEKLFF	TGTGCCAGCAGTTCAAACCAGGGTTGGACTAATGAAAAACTGTTTTTT
-	TRBV7-3	TRBJ2-1	TRBD1	CASSPLRGQAYNEQFF	TGTGCCAGCAGTCCGCTTCGAGGACAGGCATACAATGAGCAGTTCTTC
few	TRBV27	TRBJ2-7	TRBD1	CASSLSTGLPYEQYF	TGTGCCAGCAGTTTATCGACAGGGTTGCCCTACGAGCAGTACTTC
-	TRBV5-1	TRBJ2-1	TRBD2	CASSPEGSGVSYNEQFF	TGCGCCAGCAGCCCCGAAGGGAGCGGGGTCTCCTACAATGAGCAGTTCTTC
-	TRBV4-3	TRBJ1-2	-	CASSQDTGGVGYGYTF	TGCGCCAGCAGCCAAGATACGGGGGGCGTCGGGTATGGCTACACCTTC
once	TRBV5-6	TRBJ1-2	TRBD1	CASSATGGGLGYGYTF	TGTGCCAGCAGCGCTACAGGGGGAGGTCTCGGCTATGGCTACACCTTC
few	TRBV4-2	TRBJ1-6	TRBD1	CASRPEGTGGNSPLHF	TGTGCCAGCCGACCTGAGGGGACAGGAGGCAATTCACCCCTCCACTTT